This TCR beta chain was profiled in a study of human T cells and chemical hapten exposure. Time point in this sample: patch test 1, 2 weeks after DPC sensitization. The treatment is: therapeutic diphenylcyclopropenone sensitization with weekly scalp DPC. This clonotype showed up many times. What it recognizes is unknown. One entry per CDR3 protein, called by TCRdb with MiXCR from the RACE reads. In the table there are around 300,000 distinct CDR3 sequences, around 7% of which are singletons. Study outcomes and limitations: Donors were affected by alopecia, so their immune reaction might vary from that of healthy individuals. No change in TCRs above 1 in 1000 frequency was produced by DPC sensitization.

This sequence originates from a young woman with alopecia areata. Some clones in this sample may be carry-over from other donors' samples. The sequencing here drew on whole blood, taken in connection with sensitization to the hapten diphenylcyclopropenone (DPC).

The CDR3 protein is CASSRSASGTDTQYF. The CDR3 DNA reads TGTGCCAGCAGCCGGTCTGCTAGCGGCACAGATACGCAGTATTTT. The V call is TRBV7-2, the J call TRBJ2-3; D is possibly TRBD2 (6 bases). V lost 5 bases and J lost 1, with 13 bases in between. CDR1 and CDR2 from the germline V gene are SGHTA and FQGNSA. The CDR3 covers 15 residues.